One sample yielded the 9 T cell receptor beta chains listed below, sequenced in a study of blood T cell repertoires in COVID-19 (dated by TCRdb to 2018 to 2021). Library prep was done by the immunoSEQ multiplex PCR assay. The source is immuneACCESS, and TCRdb retained only in-frame sequences with V and J called. Part of the clones is not carried over; for the studies checked, unresolved V genes explain less than half of this, and the remainder is unexplained. Here the sample has about 230,000 clones; nearly 90% occur a single time. About 4% of the sample belongs to the ten largest clones. Sample: PBMCs or T cells enriched from blood (not recorded which). These receptors all come from a woman between 25 and 40 years old with acute COVID-19.

The chain is built from TRBV10-2 and TRBJ2-7; D gene uncertain. Germline V CDR1 and CDR2: WSHSY, SAAADI. Trimming pared 2 bases from V and 3 bases from J, leaving 8 bases between. The CDR3 has 13 residues. CDR3: CASSETGNYEQYF. The CDR3, as DNA: TGCGCCAGCAGTGAGACGGGTAACTACGAGCAGTACTTC.

The chain couples TRBV30 to TRBJ1-3; no definite D call. This CDR3 comprises 12 residues. V was clipped by 7 bases and J by 7 bases, with 14 bases between them. CDR1 GTSNPN and CDR2 SVGIG come from the germline V gene (reference sequence). CDR3 region: CASRESLNTIYF. In DNA form, the CDR3 reads TGTGCCTCGAGGGAGAGCCTGAACACCATATATTTT.

This chain uses TRBV29-1 with TRBJ1-2, with a weak D call TRBD1 (6 bases). CDR1 SQVTM and CDR2 ANQGSEA come from the germline V gene. The CDR3 loop spans 14 amino acids. The V and J ends lost 2 bases and 1 base respectively, with 11 bases between them. Written as DNA, the CDR3 is TGCAGCGTTGAATCTCCAGGGGATAACTATGGCTACACCTTC. It specifies CSVESPGDNYGYTF.

Concerning this clone: Other nucleotide sequences from this sample produce the same CDR3. CDR3 DNA: TGCGCCAGCAGCCCCCGCGGAGAGACCCAGTACTTC. Encoded protein: CASSPRGETQYF. This chain connects TRBV4-1 to TRBJ2-5; D call uncertain. CDR1 and CDR2 (germline): MGHRA, YSYEKL. This CDR3 spans 12 amino acids. The ends were cut back, 4 bases at V and 4 bases at J, with 7 bases in the middle.

This chain connects TRBV19 to TRBJ1-2; D unresolved. The CDR3 is 12 residues long. The germline V gene has CDR1 LNHDA and CDR2 SQIVND (reference sequence). Trimming cost V 7 bases and J 10 bases, with 16 bases left between them. CDR3 loop: CASMSGPGDYTF. The CDR3 DNA sequence: TGTGCCAGTATGTCGGGCCCCGGGGACTACACCTTC.

This sequence joins TRBV10-2 and TRBJ1-4; D gene uncertain. This CDR3 spans 12 amino acids. Germline loops: CDR1 WSHSY, CDR2 SAAADI. V lost 5 bases and J lost 4, with 5 bases in between. The DNA for the CDR3 is TGCGCCAGCAGTCGGGGTAATGAAAAACTGTTTTTT. It codes for CASSRGNEKLFF.

V is TRBV4-1 and J is TRBJ1-5, with a tentative D call TRBD1 (5 bases). The CDR3 covers 15 residues. The V and J ends lost 1 base and 4 bases respectively, with 11 bases between them. The germline gives CDR1 MGHRA, CDR2 YSYEKL. CDR3 DNA: TGCGCCAGCAGCCAAGGCTTTTCAGGGAATCAGCCCCAGCATTTT. Encoded protein: CASSQGFSGNQPQHF.

This clone was found a few times. The chain combines TRBV19 with TRBJ2-2; D might be TRBD1 (6 bases). The CDR3 contains 14 residues. CDR1 LNHDA and CDR2 SQIVND come from the germline V gene (reference sequence). Trimming took off 3 bases at V and 4 bases at J, with 9 bases between the two ends. The CDR3 DNA sequence: TGTGCCAGTAGTATGGCCAGGGGCACCGGGGAGCTGTTTTTT. As protein: CASSMARGTGELFF.

The V call is TRBV7-2, the J call TRBJ1-1; TRBD1 matches at 7 bases. Germline-derived CDR1 and CDR2 are SGHTA and FQGNSA. This CDR3 has 15 amino acids. V gave up 5 bases and J gave up 0 bases; unmatched junction bases: 6. The CDR3 coding sequence is TGTGCCAGCAGCCAGGAGGGGGCGTTGAACACTGAAGCTTTCTTT. Protein product: CASSQEGALNTEAFF. Combining the CDR3 with reference TRBV7-2 and TRBJ1-1 gives the whole variable domain GAGVSQSPSNKVTEKGKDVELRCDPISGHTALYWYRQSLGQGLEFLIYFQGNSAPDKSGLPSDRFSAERTGGSVSTLTIQRTQQEDSAVYLCASSQEGALNTEAFFGQGTRLTVV.